Reported below is one TCR beta chain. There is no known antigen for this receptor. Per-base quality was not reported, and no clone a single base away is much larger than it. Amplification of TCR beta CDR3 regions was carried out from RNA transcripts. The first round of RT-PCR for the TCR CDR3 was performed with the HTBI primer set and the Qiagen OneStep RT-PCR kit. A second multiplex PCR round built the libraries, followed by size selection and purification. Paired-end sequencing of the libraries was performed with 100 bp reads on an Illumina HiSeq2000. The published analysis was carried out like this. Raw data were processed with SOAPnuke, discarding reads with adapters, uncalled bases, mean Phred below 15, or no exact constant-primer or identifier match. High-quality paired reads were merged with COPE v1.2.5, and unique nucleotide sequences were defined as clonotypes. Clonotypes were aligned to IMGT TRBV, TRBD and TRBJ reference segments using MiTCR v1.1. Analysis was restricted to V-J combinations with a frequency above 0.0001, which covered just over 98% of repertoires. A TCS score was defined as the ratio of F50 (clonal expansion) to E x V (chaos), with BLOSUM62-based TCRdist applied between CDR3 peptides within each V-J. Welch's t-statistics and random forest reduced fewer than 600 V-J features to some 14, which were used in a naive Bayes classifier (R e1071). TCRdb reprocessing: public reads trimmed at Q25 with fastp, clones called with MiXCR, in-frame beta chains kept. Every entry covers one CDR3 protein and lists the most common genes and DNA from its rows. What appears here as the V and J calls and clone size reflects TCRdb's work, not the paper's. The sample table records a few hundred thousand distinct CDR3 sequences; about a sixth of these occur just once. The leading ten clones occupy around 17% of the sample.

The data are from a study of T cells in Graves' hyperthyroidism and ophthalmopathy (dated by TCRdb to the late 2010s). In the study overall: Peripheral blood samples were taken at the time of initial diagnosis, prior to any treatment. In roughly six Graves' hyperthyroidism patients, the study also compared T-cell repertoires from thyroid tissue with T-cell repertoires from blood. To identify distinguishing TCR V-J signatures, a discovery cohort of around 100 patients was used, comprising 40 to 45 with Graves' ophthalmopathy and some 57 with stable Graves' hyperthyroidism. The roughly 100 discovery patients were randomly divided into training and test sets at a 7:3 ratio. The paper reports TCR Vbeta CDR3 sequencing of some 140 peripheral blood samples: around 41 ophthalmopathy, about 75 hyperthyroidism and around 17 progressor patients. Once sampling was done, hyperthyroidism patients were given methimazole at a starting dose of 30 mg daily, whereas ophthalmopathy patients were given high-dose intravenous methylprednisolone. Prospective prediction of ophthalmopathy was tested in an independent validation cohort of 18 to 20 hyperthyroidism patients and around 16 patients who later progressed to ophthalmopathy. The paper's findings and limits, for the study overall: In validation, progression to ophthalmopathy was predicted by the model with 70.59% sensitivity and nearly 75% specificity, a median of roughly 6 months before onset. Most expanded thyroid clonotypes (frequency above 0.001) were also detected in blood, a finding suggesting that blood repertoires may reflect thyroid immune responses. A model built on a 13 V-J signature distinguished ophthalmopathy from stable hyperthyroidism, reaching about 88% sensitivity and approximately 81% specificity in cross-validation and 80%/75% in testing. Sample size was not statistically predetermined, and investigators were not blinded to group allocation.

Ophthalmopathy patients had moderately to severely active disease, Clinical Activity Score of at least 3, NOSPECS grade of at least 4, and duration under 3 months. Exclusion was applied to patients with uncontrolled infections, other autoimmune diseases, pregnancy or lactation. Diagnoses were based on clinical symptoms, serum thyroxine and TRAb, thyroid ultrasound and orbital computed tomography. PBMCs were isolated from more than 8 ml of fresh peripheral blood by Ficoll-Paque density gradient centrifugation. Total RNA was extracted using Trizol reagent, and RNA quality was assessed on an Agilent 2100 Bioanalyzer. Looking up the germline V gene (reference sequence) yields CDR1 GTSNPN and CDR2 SVGIG. V is clipped by 3 bases and J by 1 base, and the sequence between their germline boundaries is 9 bases long. From the cysteine up to the phenylalanine, the CDR3 has a length of 13 residues. The CDR3 DNA has 39 bases and is translated from base 1.

Rearrangement joined TRBV30 to TRBJ1-1, with no D gene named confidently. This TCR derives from a woman aged 18-29 years with Graves' ophthalmopathy. The sequencing input was blood. The DNA sequence is given as TGTGCCTGGAGCGTAGGGTGGAACACTGAAGCTTTCTTT. This encodes CAWSVGWNTEAFF.